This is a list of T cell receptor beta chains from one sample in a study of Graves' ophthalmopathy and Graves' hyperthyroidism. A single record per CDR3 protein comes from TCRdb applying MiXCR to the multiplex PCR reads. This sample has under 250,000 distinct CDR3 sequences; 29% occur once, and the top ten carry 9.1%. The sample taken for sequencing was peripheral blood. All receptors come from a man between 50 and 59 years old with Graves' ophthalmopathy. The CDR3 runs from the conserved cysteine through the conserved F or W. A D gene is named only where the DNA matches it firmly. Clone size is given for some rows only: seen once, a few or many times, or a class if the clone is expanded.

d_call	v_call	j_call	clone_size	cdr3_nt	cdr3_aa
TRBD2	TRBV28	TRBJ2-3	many	TGTGCCAGCAGTTATCATAGCGGGGCGGCATACACAGATACGCAGTATTTT	CASSYHSGAAYTDTQYF
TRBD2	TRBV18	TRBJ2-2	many	TGTGCCAGCTCACGTGGACTAGCGTCGAACACCGGGGAGCTGTTTTTT	CASSRGLASNTGELFF
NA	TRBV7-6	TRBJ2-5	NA	TGTGCCAGCAGTTCCCAAAGCGGCCAAGAGACCCAGTACTTC	CASSSQSGQETQYF
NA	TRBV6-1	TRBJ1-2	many	TGTGCCAGCAGCGATCCGCAGGACTCTGTTACCTATGGCTACACCTTC	CASSDPQDSVTYGYTF
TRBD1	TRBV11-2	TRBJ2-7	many	TGTGCCAGCAGCTTAGACGGGACAGGCCTAAGCGAGCAGTACTTC	CASSLDGTGLSEQYF
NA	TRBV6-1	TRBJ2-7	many	TGTGCCAGCAGTGGTCCCGGAGGCTACGAGCAGTACTTC	CASSGPGGYEQYF
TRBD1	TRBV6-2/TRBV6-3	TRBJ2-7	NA	TGTGCCGCTGGACAGGGGGAATTGGACGAGCAGTACTTC	CAAGQGELDEQYF
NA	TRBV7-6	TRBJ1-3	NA	TGTGCCAGCAGCTTAGTTGCCGAGATCTCTGGAAACACCATATATTTT	CASSLVAEISGNTIYF
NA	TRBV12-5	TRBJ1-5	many	TGTGCTAGTGGTTTGGTACGAAACAGGGCCGTTGATCAGCCCCAGCATTTT	CASGLVRNRAVDQPQHF
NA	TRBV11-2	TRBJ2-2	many	TGTGCCAGCAGCTTACAACAGGGAGTCAGCACCGGGGAGCTGTTTTTT	CASSLQQGVSTGELFF
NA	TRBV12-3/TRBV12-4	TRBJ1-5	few	TGTGCCAGCAGTTTGAACACTCATCAGCCCCAGCATTTT	CASSLNTHQPQHF
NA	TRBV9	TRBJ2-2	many	TGTGCCAGCAAACCGGGACACACGAACACCGGGGAGCTGTTTTTT	CASKPGHTNTGELFF
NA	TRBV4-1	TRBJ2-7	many	TGCGCCAGCAGCGCAGGGCCCTCCCCCAGGGAGACCTACGAGCAGTACTTC	CASSAGPSPRETYEQYF
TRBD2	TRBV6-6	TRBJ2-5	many	TGTGCCAGCACCGACCGGGGGGGGTGGAAGACCCAGTACTTC	CASTDRGGWKTQYF
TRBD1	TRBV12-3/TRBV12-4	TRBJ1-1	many	TGTGCCAGCAGTTTGGGACAGGGGAGGGTGAACACTGAAGCTTTCTTT	CASSLGQGRVNTEAFF
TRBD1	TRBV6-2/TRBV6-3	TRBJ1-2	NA	TGTGCCAGCAGACAGGGGAATGGCTACACCTTC	CASRQGNGYTF
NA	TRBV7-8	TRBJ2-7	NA	TGTGCCAGCAGCTTGTGGGTGGAAGGCTCCTACGAGCAGTACTTC	CASSLWVEGSYEQYF
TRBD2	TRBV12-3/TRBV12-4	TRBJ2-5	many	TGTGCCAGCAGCTCGACTAGCGGGAGGGGCCAAGAGACCCAGTACTTC	CASSSTSGRGQETQYF
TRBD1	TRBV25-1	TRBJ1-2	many	TGTGCCAGCAGTGAATATAGGGGGCTTGGTGGCTACACCTTC	CASSEYRGLGGYTF
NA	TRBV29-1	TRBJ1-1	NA	TGCAGCGCCGCCAGACAGAACACTGAAGCTTTCTTT	CSAARQNTEAFF
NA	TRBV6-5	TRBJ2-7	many	TGTGCCAGCAGTAGGTCAAACGAGCAGTACTTC	CASSRSNEQYF
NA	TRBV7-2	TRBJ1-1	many	TGTGCCAGCAGCTTAGACCGGTACGGGAGTGAAGCTTTCTTT	CASSLDRYGSEAFF
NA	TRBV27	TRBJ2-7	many	TGTGCCAGCAGTTTGAGTAGCGTCGGCTACGAGCAGTACTTC	CASSLSSVGYEQYF
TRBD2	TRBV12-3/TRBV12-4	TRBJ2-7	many	TGTGCCAGCGCCCGGGACTACCTAAACTACGAGCAGTACTTC	CASARDYLNYEQYF
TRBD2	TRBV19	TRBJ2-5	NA	TGTGCCAGCAGTACCGGGACTAGCGGGAGGGAGACCCAGTACTTC	CASSTGTSGRETQYF